This T cell receptor (beta chain) was profiled in a study of T cells in localized non-small cell lung cancer. Study-wide findings and caveats: Blood T cell density predicted longer survival; adjacent-lung clonality, shorter. Uninvolved adjacent lung showed the highest T cell clonality, exceeding tumor. Sequence data derive from only one tumor region, so heterogeneity remains possible.

On this clone itself: Its specificity is unknown.

Assay: immunoSEQ multiplex PCR; the TCRdb copy retains only in-frame clones and omits some. Of over 25,000 clones listed, around 80% are singletons. The length of the CDR3 is 11 residues. Between the trimmed V and J ends, which lost 5 bases and 4 bases, there was a span of 5 bases. Germline V CDR1 and CDR2: SGHAT, FQNNGV. This receptor was identified in an older male donor with stage II squamous cell lung carcinoma. The sequences come from peripheral blood, collected before any cancer treatment. V and J are TRBV11-2 and TRBJ1-2; D not resolved. Here the CDR3 reads CASSAFYGYTF. The CDR3 DNA follows: TGTGCCAGCAGCGCCTTCTATGGCTACACCTTC.